This entry features one T cell receptor (beta chain) sequence. Its antigen is still unknown. TCRdb re-derived calls from the 5' RACE reads in MiXCR, one entry per CDR3 protein. The sample holds fewer than 350,000 distinct CDR3 sequences, 15% to 20% seen once. The source of the sample is a study of T-cell memory formation after mild COVID-19. Study outcomes and limitations: Contracting clones, day 15 to 85, had balanced CD4/CD8, and later expanders favored CD4+.

This CDR3 spans 14 amino acids. Germline V gene sequence: CDR1 MNHEY, CDR2 SVGEGT. Trimming pared 7 bases from V and 10 bases from J, leaving 17 bases between. This sequence originates from a man aged 18 to 35 who had mild COVID-19 (a few samples of this study predate the infection). Cell type and time point are not known. The V call is TRBV6-2 or TRBV6-3, the J call TRBJ1-6; D remains ambiguous. The specimen sequenced was PBMCs or a T cell subset sorted from them (not recorded which). CDR3 amino acids: CASNQGRFNSPLHF. CDR3 nucleotides: TGTGCCAGCAACCAAGGACGATTTAACTCACCCCTCCACTTT.